The 20 T cell receptor beta chains below all came from one sample that was sequenced in a study of blood T cell repertoires in COVID-19. Here immunoSEQ multiplex PCR was the method, and the copy in TCRdb shows in-frame clones only, minus some. Of approximately 100,000 clones in the sample, about 85% are singletons; the top ten hold roughly an eighth. Input material: peripheral blood. The source is a human donor in a cohort sampled during active COVID-19.

The CDR3 sequence: CASSSRVSNQPQHF. CDR3 in DNA: TGTGCCAGCAGCTCGAGGGTTAGCAATCAGCCCCAGCATTTT. V usage is TRBV5-6 and J usage is TRBJ1-5; D unresolved. The germline CDR1 and CDR2 sequences are SGHDT and YYEEEE. The CDR3 extends over 14 amino acids. V was trimmed by 3 bases and J by 0 bases, leaving 7 bases between them.

V and J are TRBV5-6 and TRBJ2-3; possibly TRBD2 for D (6 bases). Looked up from germline, CDR1 is SGHDT and CDR2 is YYEEEE. V was shortened by 4 bases and J by 2 bases, with 11 bases between the two germline ends. The length of the CDR3 is 14 residues. Here the CDR3 reads CASSRLAPTDTQYF. The CDR3 DNA is TGTGCCAGCAGCCGCCTAGCGCCCACAGATACGCAGTATTTT.

This clone showed up just once. The V gene is TRBV5-1, the J gene TRBJ2-5, with a weak D call TRBD2 (7 bases). Germline V CDR1 and CDR2: SGHRS, YFSETQ. Trimming cost V 1 base and J 5 bases, with 12 bases left between them. The CDR3 covers 14 residues. The CDR3 loop is CASSLPGRGETQYF. CDR3 bases: TGCGCCAGCAGCTTGCCAGGGAGGGGGGAGACCCAGTACTTC.

This chain joins TRBV3-1 (or the pseudogene TRBV3-2) and TRBJ2-5, with D possibly being TRBD2 (5 bases). The V and J ends lost 3 bases and 5 bases respectively, with 13 bases between them. The CDR3 runs to 14 residues. CDR1 is LGHDT, CDR2 YNNKEL, per germline (reference sequence). CDR3 amino acids: CASSHDPGSETQYF. CDR3 nucleotides: TGTGCCAGCAGCCACGACCCGGGATCCGAGACCCAGTACTTC.

The chain carries TRBV9 and TRBJ2-3; possibly TRBD2 for D (6 bases). The CDR3 extends over 15 amino acids. In germline, CDR1 is SGDLS, CDR2 YYNGEE. V shed 4 bases and J shed 0 bases, with 12 bases lying between them. The CDR3 DNA reads as TGTGCCAGCAGCTCCCCGGGACTTAGCACAGATACGCAGTATTTT. Its translation is CASSSPGLSTDTQYF.

In DNA form, the CDR3 reads TGTGCCAGCAGCTTATCGGGGGGCACTCAAGAGACCCAGTACTTC. This gives the protein CASSLSGGTQETQYF. J is TRBJ2-5 and V is TRBV7-9; the D gene is possibly TRBD2 (7 bases). CDR3 length: 15 amino acids. The germline V gene encodes CDR1 SEHNR and CDR2 FQNEAQ (reference sequence). Trimming stripped 2 bases from V and 2 bases from J, with 12 bases between.

The chain has TRBV30 and TRBJ1-6; the D is unclear. V lost 1 base and J 8 bases, leaving 12 bases between the germline ends. The CDR3 runs 14 residues. Germline lookup yields CDR1 GTSNPN and CDR2 SVGIG (reference sequence). The CDR3 protein is CAWSEAAFHSPLHF. The DNA of the CDR3 is TGTGCCTGGAGTGAAGCGGCTTTTCATTCACCCCTCCACTTT. The full variable domain, with the rest looked up from reference TRBV30 and TRBJ1-6, is SQTIHQWPATLVQPVGSPLSLECTVEGTSNPNLYWYRQAAGRGLQLLFYSVGIGQISSEVPQNLSASRPQDRQFILSSKKLLLSDSGFYLCAWSEAAFHSPLHFGNGTRLTVT.

The chain employs TRBV4-2 and TRBJ2-3; tentatively, D is TRBD2 (7 bases). The CDR3 sequence is 16 residues long. Germline V gives CDR1 LGHNA, CDR2 YNFKEQ. Trimming removed 4 bases from V and 1 base from J, with 15 bases in between. The CDR3 spells CASSPLGAGGTDTQYF. DNA of the CDR3: TGTGCCAGCAGCCCACTGGGGGCGGGGGGCACAGATACGCAGTATTTT.

The chain uses TRBV7-9 and TRBJ2-5; TRBD2 agrees at 15 bases. The CDR3 covers 16 residues. V was clipped by 3 bases and J by 4 bases; unmatched bases: 3. The V gene's germline CDR1 is SEHNR and CDR2 FQNEAQ (reference sequence). CDR3 sequence (DNA): TGTGCCAGCAGCTTTGGACTAGCGGGGGGGCGAGAGACCCAGTACTTC. This sequence encodes CASSFGLAGGRETQYF.

V and J are TRBV2 and TRBJ1-2; 8 nucleotides align to TRBD1. The CDR3 sequence is 13 residues long. CDR1 and CDR2 (germline): SNHLY, FYNNEI. Trimming took 7 bases from V and 4 from J; bases not matched to a gene: 5. CDR3 in DNA: TGTGCCAGCATGTCCGACAGGGGCTATGGCTACACCTTC. Translated: CASMSDRGYGYTF.

The chain joins TRBV5-1 to TRBJ2-3; D is perhaps TRBD2 (5 bases). Germline V gene data show CDR1 as SGHRS and CDR2 as YFSETQ. V dropped 1 base and J dropped 0 bases, with 24 bases sitting between them. The CDR3 runs 20 residues. For the CDR3, the DNA is TGCGCCAGCAGCTTGATACCCCCGGAGGCGGGTCGAACTAGCACAGATACGCAGTATTTT. Protein: CASSLIPPEAGRTSTDTQYF.

This clone has a single count. This CDR3 reads CASSPQSGGWYF. CDR3 bases: TGTGCCAGCAGCCCACAGAGCGGGGGCTGGTATTTT. V gene TRBV7-9 combines with J gene TRBJ2-3, with 8 nucleotides matching TRBD2. CDR3 length: 12 residues. The germline gives CDR1 SEHNR, CDR2 FQNEAQ (reference sequence). Losses at the gene ends were 5 bases for V and 14 bases for J; bases not matched to a gene: 9. The full variable domain, in which reference TRBV7-9 and TRBJ2-3 provide the parts outside the CDR3, is DTGVSQNPRHKITKRGQNVTFRCDPISEHNRLYWYRQTLGQGPEFLTYFQNEAQLEKSRLLSDRFSAERPKGSFSTLEIQRTEQGDSAMYLCASSPQSGGWYFGPGTRLTVL.

V and J are TRBV7-3 and TRBJ1-2, with D unresolved. Germline V gene sequence: CDR1 SGHTA, CDR2 FQGTGA. Trimming removed 5 bases at V and 8 bases at J, with 15 bases between. The CDR3 is made up of 13 amino acids. The CDR3 bases are TGTGCCAGCAGCCGAAAAAGTGGAGGCGGCTACACCTTC. This codes for CASSRKSGGGYTF. The full variable domain, rest sourced from reference TRBV7-3 and TRBJ1-2, is GAGVSQTPSNKVTEKGKYVELRCDPISGHTALYWYRQSLGQGPEFLIYFQGTGAADDSGLPNDRFFAVRPEGSVSTLKIQRTERGDSAVYLCASSRKSGGGYTFGSGTRLTVV.

This rearrangement joins TRBV7-9 to TRBJ2-5; D perhaps matches TRBD1 (6 bases). The ends were cut back, 5 bases at V and 2 bases at J, with 18 bases in the middle. Germline lookup yields CDR1 SEHNR and CDR2 FQNEAQ (reference sequence). This CDR3 has 16 residues. The CDR3: CASSLHSTGWQETQYF. The CDR3 region has the DNA TGTGCCAGCAGCCTTCACTCGACAGGTTGGCAAGAGACCCAGTACTTC.

This clone appeared once. This chain joins TRBV2 and TRBJ2-2; TRBD2 matches 14 bases. V lost 8 bases and J lost 1; bases outside the gene matches: 6. This CDR3 contains 17 residues. The germline CDR1 and CDR2 sequences are SNHLY and FYNNEI. CDR3 nucleotides: TGTGCCAGCGGGGGGACTAGCGGGGGACTGAACACCGGGGAGCTGTTTTTT. Amino acid sequence: CASGGTSGGLNTGELFF.

CDR3 nucleotide sequence: TGTGCCAGCAGCTCCACTCTTAGCGGGGGAACGCAGTATTTT. This translates into CASSSTLSGGTQYF. This rearrangement joins TRBV7-2 to TRBJ2-3, with 9 bases lining up with TRBD2. CDR1 and CDR2 from the germline V gene are SGHTA and FQGNSA. The J segment lost 9 bases and the V segment lost 4 bases, leaving 8 bases of the junction unmatched. The CDR3 sequence is 14 residues long.

This sequence joins TRBV12-3 or TRBV12-4 and TRBJ2-5; D gene unclear. CDR3 length equals 12 residues. Trimming took off 6 bases at V and 3 bases at J, with 8 bases between the two ends. As DNA, the CDR3 is TGTGCCAGCAGCCTGGCGGAAGAGACCCAGTACTTC. It yields the protein CASSLAEETQYF.

This rearrangement joins TRBV4-1 to TRBJ1-2, with 7 bases aligning to TRBD1. Germline loops: CDR1 MGHRA, CDR2 YSYEKL. V was clipped by 1 base and J by 4 bases; unmatched bases: 3. CDR3 length equals 14 residues. The CDR3 loop is CASSQGGTVYGYTF. DNA of the CDR3: TGCGCCAGCAGCCAAGGCGGGACAGTCTATGGCTACACCTTC.

The table lists this clone with a count of one. V gene TRBV19 combines with J gene TRBJ1-5; D gene ambiguous. V lost 1 base to trimming and J lost 0 bases, with 10 bases between them. This CDR3 comprises 16 residues. Germline assignment: CDR1 LNHDA and CDR2 SQIVND (reference sequence). The DNA of the CDR3 is TGTGCCAGTAGTATAGGCCAGATGAATAGCAATCAGCCCCAGCATTTT. Encoded protein: CASSIGQMNSNQPQHF. The variable domain in full, completed from reference TRBV19 and TRBJ1-5, reads DGGITQSPKYLFRKEGQNVTLSCEQNLNHDAMYWYRQDPGQGLRLIYYSQIVNDFQKGDIAEGYSVSREKKESFPLTVTSAQKNPTAFYLCASSIGQMNSNQPQHFGDGTRLSIL.

This clone appeared once. The chain carries TRBV5-1 and TRBJ2-7; weak D call: TRBD2 (6 bases). The CDR3 extends over 14 amino acids. Trimming pared 1 base from V and 5 bases from J, leaving 13 bases between. In germline, CDR1 is SGHRS, CDR2 YFSETQ. The CDR3 DNA reads as TGCGCCAGCAGCTTGTGGCCCTCGGGGGACGAGCAGTACTTC. As protein: CASSLWPSGDEQYF.